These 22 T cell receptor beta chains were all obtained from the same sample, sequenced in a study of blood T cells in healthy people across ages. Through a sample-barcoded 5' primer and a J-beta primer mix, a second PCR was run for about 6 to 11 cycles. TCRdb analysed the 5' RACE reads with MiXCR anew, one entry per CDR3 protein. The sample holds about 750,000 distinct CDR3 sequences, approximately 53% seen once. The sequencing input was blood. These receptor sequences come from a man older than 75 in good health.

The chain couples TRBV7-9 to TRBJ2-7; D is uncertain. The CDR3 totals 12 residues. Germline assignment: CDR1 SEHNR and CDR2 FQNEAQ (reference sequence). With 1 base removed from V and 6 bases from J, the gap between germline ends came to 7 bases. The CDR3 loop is CASSLEAFEQYF. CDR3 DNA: TGTGCCAGCAGCTTAGAGGCCTTCGAGCAGTACTTC.

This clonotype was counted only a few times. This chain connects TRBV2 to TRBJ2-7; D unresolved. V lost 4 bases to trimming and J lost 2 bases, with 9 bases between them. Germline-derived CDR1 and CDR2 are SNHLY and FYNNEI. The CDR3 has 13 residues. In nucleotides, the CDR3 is TGTGCCAGCAGTGCAAGGGAAGCCTACGAGCAGTACTTC. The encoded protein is CASSAREAYEQYF.

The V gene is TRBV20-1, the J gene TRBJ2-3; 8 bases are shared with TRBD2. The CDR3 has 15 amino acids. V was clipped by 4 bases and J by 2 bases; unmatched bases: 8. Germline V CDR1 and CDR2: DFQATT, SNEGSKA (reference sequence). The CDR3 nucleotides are TGCAGTGCTACCAGTCCGGGGGGGTACACAGATACGCAGTATTTT. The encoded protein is CSATSPGGYTDTQYF.

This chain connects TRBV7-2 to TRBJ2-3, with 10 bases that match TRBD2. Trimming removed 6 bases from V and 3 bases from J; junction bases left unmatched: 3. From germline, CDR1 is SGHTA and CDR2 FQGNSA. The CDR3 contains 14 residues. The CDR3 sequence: CASRRTSGTDTQYF. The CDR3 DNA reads TGTGCCAGCAGAAGGACTAGCGGTACAGATACGCAGTATTTT.

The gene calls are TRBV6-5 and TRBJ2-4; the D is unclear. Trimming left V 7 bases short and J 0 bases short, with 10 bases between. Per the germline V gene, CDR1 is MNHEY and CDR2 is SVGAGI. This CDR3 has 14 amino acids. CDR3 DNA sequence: TGTGCCAGCATAGAAGACCTAGCCAAAAACATTCAGTACTTC. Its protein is CASIEDLAKNIQYF.

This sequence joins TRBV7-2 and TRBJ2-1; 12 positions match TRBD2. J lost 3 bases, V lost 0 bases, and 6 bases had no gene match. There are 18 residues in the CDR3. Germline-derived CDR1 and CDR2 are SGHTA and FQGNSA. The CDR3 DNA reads TGTGCCAGCAGCTTAGCGTCGGGACTAGCGGGTAACTACAATGAGCAGTTCTTC. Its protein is CASSLASGLAGNYNEQFF.

The chain's CDR3 is CASSYPPTTGNSPLHF. Written as DNA, the CDR3 is TGTGCCAGCAGTTACCCCCCTACGACAGGGAATTCACCCCTCCACTTT. The chain uses TRBV6-6 and TRBJ1-6; TRBD1 matches at 7 bases. The length of the CDR3 is 16 residues. CDR1 MNHNY and CDR2 SVGAGI come from the germline V gene (reference sequence). The ends lost 2 bases at V and 7 bases at J; junction bases unmatched: 8.

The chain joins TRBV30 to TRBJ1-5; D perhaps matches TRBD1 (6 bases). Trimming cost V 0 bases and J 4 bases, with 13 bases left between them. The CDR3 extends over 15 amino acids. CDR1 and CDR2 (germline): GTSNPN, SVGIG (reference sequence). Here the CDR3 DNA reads TGTGCCTGGAGTGTACCAGGGAGGGGGAATCAGCCCCAGCATTTT. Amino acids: CAWSVPGRGNQPQHF. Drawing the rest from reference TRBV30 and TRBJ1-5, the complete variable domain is SQTIHQWPATLVQPVGSPLSLECTVEGTSNPNLYWYRQAAGRGLQLLFYSVGIGQISSEVPQNLSASRPQDRQFILSSKKLLLSDSGFYLCAWSVPGRGNQPQHFGDGTRLSIL.

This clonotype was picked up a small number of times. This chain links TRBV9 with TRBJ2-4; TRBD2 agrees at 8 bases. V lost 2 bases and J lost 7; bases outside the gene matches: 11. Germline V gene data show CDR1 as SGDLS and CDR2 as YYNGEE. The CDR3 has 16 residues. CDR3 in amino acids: CASSVTGGPSQNIQYF. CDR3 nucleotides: TGTGCCAGCAGCGTTACGGGAGGGCCGTCCCAGAACATTCAGTACTTC.

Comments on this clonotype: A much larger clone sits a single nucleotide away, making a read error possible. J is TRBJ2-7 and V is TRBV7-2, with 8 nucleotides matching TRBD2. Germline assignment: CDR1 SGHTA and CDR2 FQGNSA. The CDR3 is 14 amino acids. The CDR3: CAGSLVSGSYEQYF. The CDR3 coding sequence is TGTGCCGGCAGCTTAGTCAGCGGGAGCTACGAGCAGTACTTC. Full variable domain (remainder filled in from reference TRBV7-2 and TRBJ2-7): GAGVSQSPSNKVTEKGKDVELRCDPISGHTALYWYRQSLGQGLEFLIYFQGNSAPDKSGLPSDRFSAERTGGSVSTLTIQRTQQEDSAVYLCAGSLVSGSYEQYFGPGTRLTVT.

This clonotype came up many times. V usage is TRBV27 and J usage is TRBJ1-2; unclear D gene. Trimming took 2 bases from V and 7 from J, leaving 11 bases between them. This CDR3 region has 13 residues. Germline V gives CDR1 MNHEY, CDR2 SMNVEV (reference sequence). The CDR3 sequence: CASSLGRFGGYTF. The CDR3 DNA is TGTGCCAGCAGTTTAGGTCGTTTCGGTGGCTACACCTTC.

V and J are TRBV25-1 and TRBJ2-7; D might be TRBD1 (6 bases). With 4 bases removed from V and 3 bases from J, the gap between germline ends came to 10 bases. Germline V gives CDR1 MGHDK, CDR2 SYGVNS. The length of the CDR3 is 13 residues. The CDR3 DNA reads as TGTGCCAGCAGTGCCGGGACAAACTACGAGCAGTACTTC. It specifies CASSAGTNYEQYF.

Here the CDR3 reads CASRARGTDTQYF. CDR3 coding DNA: TGTGCCAGCAGAGCCAGGGGGACAGATACGCAGTATTTT. The rearrangement uses TRBV6-6 and TRBJ2-3, with 7 bases lining up with TRBD1. V lost 6 bases, J lost 3 bases, and 3 bases stayed unmatched. The CDR3 contains 13 residues. In germline, CDR1 is MNHNY, CDR2 SVGAGI (reference sequence).

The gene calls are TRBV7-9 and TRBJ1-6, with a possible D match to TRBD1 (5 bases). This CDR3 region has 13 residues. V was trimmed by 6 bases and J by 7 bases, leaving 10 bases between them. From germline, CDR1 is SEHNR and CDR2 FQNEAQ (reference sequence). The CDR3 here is CASSPGANSPLHF. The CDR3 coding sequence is TGTGCCAGCAGTCCCGGGGCCAATTCACCCCTCCACTTT. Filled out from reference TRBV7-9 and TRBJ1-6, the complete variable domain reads DTGVSQNPRHKITKRGQNVTFRCDPISEHNRLYWYRQTLGQGPEFLTYFQNEAQLEKSRLLSDRFSAERPKGSFSTLEIQRTEQGDSAMYLCASSPGANSPLHFGNGTRLTVT.

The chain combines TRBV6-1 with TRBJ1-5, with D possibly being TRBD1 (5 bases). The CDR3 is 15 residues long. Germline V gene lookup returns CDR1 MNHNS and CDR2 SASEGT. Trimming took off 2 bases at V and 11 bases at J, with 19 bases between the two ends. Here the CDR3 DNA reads TGTGCCAGCAGTGAATTGGCAGGGCCCCAAGTAGCCCAGCATTTT. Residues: CASSELAGPQVAQHF.

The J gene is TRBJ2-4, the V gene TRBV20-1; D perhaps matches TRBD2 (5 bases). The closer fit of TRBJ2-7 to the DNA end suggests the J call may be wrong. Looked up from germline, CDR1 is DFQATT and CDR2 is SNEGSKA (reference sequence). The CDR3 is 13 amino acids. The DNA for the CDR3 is TGCAGTGCTAGAGACCCGGGGATCTACGAGCAGTACTTC. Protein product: CSARDPGIYEQYF.

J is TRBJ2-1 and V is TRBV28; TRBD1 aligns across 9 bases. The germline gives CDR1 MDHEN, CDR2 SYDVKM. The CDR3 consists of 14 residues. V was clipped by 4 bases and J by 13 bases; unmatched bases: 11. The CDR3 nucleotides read TGTGCCAGCAGTTCCCGGACAGGGGTTCAGACCCAGTTCTTC. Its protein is CASSSRTGVQTQFF.

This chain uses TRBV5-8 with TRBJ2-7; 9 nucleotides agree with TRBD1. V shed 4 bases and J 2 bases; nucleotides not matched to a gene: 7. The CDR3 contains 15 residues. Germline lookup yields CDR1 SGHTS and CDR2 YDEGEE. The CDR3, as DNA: TGTGCCAGCAGCAGGAAGGGACAGGGAGCCTACGAGCAGTACTTC. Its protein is CASSRKGQGAYEQYF.

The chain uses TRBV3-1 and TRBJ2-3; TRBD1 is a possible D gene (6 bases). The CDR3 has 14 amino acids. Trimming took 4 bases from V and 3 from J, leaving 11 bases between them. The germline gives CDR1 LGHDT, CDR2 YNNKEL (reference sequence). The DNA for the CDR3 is TGTGCCAGCAGCCGTCTAGGGGGAACAGATACGCAGTATTTT. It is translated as CASSRLGGTDTQYF.

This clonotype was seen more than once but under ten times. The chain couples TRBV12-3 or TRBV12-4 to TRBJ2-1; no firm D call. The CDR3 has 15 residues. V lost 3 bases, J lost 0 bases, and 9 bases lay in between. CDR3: CASSFLRDSYNEQFF. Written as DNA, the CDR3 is TGTGCCAGCAGTTTTTTAAGGGACTCCTACAATGAGCAGTTCTTC.

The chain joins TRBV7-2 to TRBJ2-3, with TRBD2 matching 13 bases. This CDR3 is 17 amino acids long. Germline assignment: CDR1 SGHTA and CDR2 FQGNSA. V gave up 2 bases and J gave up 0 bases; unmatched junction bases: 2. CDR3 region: CASSLTSGRASTDTQYF. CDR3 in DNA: TGTGCCAGCAGCTTAACTAGCGGGAGGGCCAGCACAGATACGCAGTATTTT.

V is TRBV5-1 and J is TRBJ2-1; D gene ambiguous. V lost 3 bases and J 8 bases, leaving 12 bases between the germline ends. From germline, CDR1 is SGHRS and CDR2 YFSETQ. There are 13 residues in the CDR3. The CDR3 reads CASSSPPIYEQFF. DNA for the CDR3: TGCGCCAGCAGCTCGCCCCCGATCTATGAGCAGTTCTTC.